This TCR beta chain was captured by sequencing in a study of cytomegalovirus exposure and HLA in healthy donors. Looking at the study overall: Genetic ancestry analysis placed 81% of the roughly 400 donors that were genotyped in the Caucasian-associated cluster.

Whole-study results and caveats: A later analysis linked a missense variant in DCLRE1C to the trimming of TCR beta V and J genes.

For this clone: Its antigen is still unknown.

Healthy bone marrow donors made up the donors. The CDR3 is made up of 19 amino acids. V was pared by 8 bases and J by 0 bases, with 13 bases of the junction left unmatched. Germline CDR1 and CDR2: MNHEY and SMNVEV (reference sequence). Both 60 Vbeta primers and 13 Jbeta primers went into the PCR. In the original analysis: In a later analysis, some 80 million unique TCR beta chains included roughly 11 million shared by two or more donors. TCRdb's copy holds only in-frame clones and misses some; the assay was immunoSEQ multiplex PCR. V and J calls and clone size are as listed in that table; D and trimming were resolved from the DNA. This sample carries more than 120,000 clones, about four fifths of them seen once, and the ten largest clones take less than 7.5%.

The chain carries TRBV27 and TRBJ1-6; the match to TRBD1 covers 10 bases. The TCR comes from a middle-aged woman in good health and CMV-seropositive. The specimen was PBMCs. In DNA, the CDR3 is TGTGCCAGCCGACAGGACAGGGGGAGAAAAAGCTCCTATAATTCACCCCTCCACTTT. Amino acids: CASRQDRGRKSSYNSPLHF.